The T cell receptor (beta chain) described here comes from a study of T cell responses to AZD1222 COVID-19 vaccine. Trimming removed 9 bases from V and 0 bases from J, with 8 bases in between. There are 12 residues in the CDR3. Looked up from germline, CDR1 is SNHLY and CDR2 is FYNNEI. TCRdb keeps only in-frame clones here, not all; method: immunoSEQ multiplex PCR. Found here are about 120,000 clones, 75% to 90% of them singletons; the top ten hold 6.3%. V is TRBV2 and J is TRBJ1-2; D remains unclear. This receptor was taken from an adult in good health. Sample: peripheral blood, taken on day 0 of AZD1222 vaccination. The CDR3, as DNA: TGTGCCAGTGAGATAGCTAACTATGGCTACACCTTC. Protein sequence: CASEIANYGYTF.